The rows below give T cell receptor beta chains drawn from one sample of a study of molecular identifiers for immune sequencing clone quantification. TCRdb recomputed calls from the PCR reads with MiXCR, one row per CDR3 protein. There are 85,000 to 95,000 distinct CDR3 sequences in the sample; 15% to 20% occur only once, and 0.7% to 0.95% lies in the top ten. Sequencing was carried out using naive CD8+ T cells from blood, with Jurkat cell RNA spiked in. These receptors all come from a human donor in good health. Some libraries in this study had Jurkat cell RNA spiked in. CDR3s include the opening cysteine and the closing phenylalanine or tryptophan. A D gene is named only where the DNA matches it firmly. Only part of the rows carry a size: once, few, many, or a class if the clone is expanded.

CDR3 DNA,CDR3 protein,clone size,J gene,V gene,D gene
TGTGCCAGCAGCCAAGACGAGGCTCGCACGGGGTACAATGAGCAGTTCTTC,CASSQDEARTGYNEQFF,many,TRBJ2-1,TRBV4-2,.
TGCGCCAGCAGCACGGGACAGGGCGCAACTAATGAAAAACTGTTTTTT,CASSTGQGATNEKLFF,.,TRBJ1-4,TRBV5-1,TRBD1
TGCGCCAGCGTCACAGGGTTCTACGAGCAGTACTTC,CASVTGFYEQYF,few,TRBJ2-7,TRBV4-3,.
TGTGCCAGCAGCCATAGCGGGAACCAAGAGACCCAGTACTTC,CASSHSGNQETQYF,many,TRBJ2-5,TRBV7-9,TRBD2
TGTGCCAGCAGCTTAGAGGGGGAGACCGGGGAGCTGTTTTTT,CASSLEGETGELFF,many,TRBJ2-2,TRBV7-6,.
TGTGCCAGCGGGGGCAGGGGGCCGGAAGAGACCCAGTACTTC,CASGGRGPEETQYF,.,TRBJ2-5,TRBV11-2,TRBD1
TGTGCCAGCAGTTTATATCGCGGGCAGGGCCCTATGGATGAGCAGTTCTTC,CASSLYRGQGPMDEQFF,many,TRBJ2-1,TRBV28,.
TGTGCCAGCAGCTCATCGTCGGGGGAGCCTTACGAGCAGTACTTC,CASSSSSGEPYEQYF,.,TRBJ2-7,TRBV7-9,.
TGTGCCACCAGCAGAGCCTTAGGGTCCTACAATGAGCAGTTCTTC,CATSRALGSYNEQFF,.,TRBJ2-1,TRBV15,.
TGTGCCAGCACCAGCGGGACAGCATTTAACTATGGCTACACCTTC,CASTSGTAFNYGYTF,many,TRBJ1-2,TRBV13,TRBD1
TGTGCCAGCATCCTCGATCAGCCCCAGCATTTT,CASILDQPQHF,many,TRBJ1-5,TRBV5-4,.
TGTGCCAGCAGAGGGCTAGGCAGTTCGAACACTGAAGCTTTCTTT,CASRGLGSSNTEAFF,many,TRBJ1-1,TRBV12-3/TRBV12-4,.
TGTGCCAGTAGTATAGGGGGACGCGCAGGGGGCGACCGAAAGACCCAGTACTTC,CASSIGGRAGGDRKTQYF,many,TRBJ2-5,TRBV19,TRBD1
TGTGCCAGCAGCAAGCCGAGCTTCTACCGGGACAGGGATGCCGGGGAGCTGTTTTTT,CASSKPSFYRDRDAGELFF,.,TRBJ2-2,TRBV21-1,.
TGTGCCAGCATCCACCCTAGCGGGAGTGTAGGTGAGCAGTTCTTC,CASIHPSGSVGEQFF,many,TRBJ2-1,TRBV27,TRBD2
TGTGCCAGCAGTTTTGGTATTAGCACAGATACGCAGTATTTT,CASSFGISTDTQYF,many,TRBJ2-3,TRBV28,.
TGTGCCAGCAGCCAGGGGGGGACAGGGGGGCCCTTGAACACTGAAGCTTTCTTT,CASSQGGTGGPLNTEAFF,many,TRBJ1-1,TRBV3-1,TRBD1
TGTGCCAGCAGCTTAGAACTCGCGCGTTTCAAGGCAGATACGCAGTATTTT,CASSLELARFKADTQYF,many,TRBJ2-3,TRBV7-9,.
TGCAGTGCTGGGACTAGCGGGGGGGCGAGCACCGGGGAGCTGTTTTTT,CSAGTSGGASTGELFF,.,TRBJ2-2,TRBV20-1,TRBD2
TGTGCCAGCGCGGGGAGGGTAACAGATACGCAGTATTTT,CASAGRVTDTQYF,.,TRBJ2-3,TRBV28,TRBD2
TGTGCCAGCTGCTGCGGGACCTGGAGGACTAGCGGGACATACGAGCAGTACTTC,CASCCGTWRTSGTYEQYF,many,TRBJ2-7,TRBV6-2/TRBV6-3,TRBD2
TGTGCCAGCAGCGAAGCAGATTCAACTCCACGCTATGGCTACACCTTC,CASSEADSTPRYGYTF,.,TRBJ1-2,TRBV9,.
TGTGCCAGCAGTTACAATACTGGCGGGAGCTACGAGCAGTACTTC,CASSYNTGGSYEQYF,many,TRBJ2-7,TRBV6-5,TRBD2
TGCGCCAGCAGCCAAAAGACCAATAATTCACCCCTCCACTTT,CASSQKTNNSPLHF,many,TRBJ1-6,TRBV4-1,.
TGTGCCAGCAGGGCGTGCTACGACTCCTACGAGCAGTACTTC,CASRACYDSYEQYF,.,TRBJ2-7,TRBV7-8,.
TGTGCCAGCAGTTACTCCGGGACCATGCTCCTCTCTGGGGCCAACGTCCTGACTTTC,CASSYSGTMLLSGANVLTF,many,TRBJ2-6,TRBV6-2/TRBV6-3,.
TGTGCCTGGAGTCAAGGAGCGGGAGGCTACGAGCAGTACTTC,CAWSQGAGGYEQYF,many,TRBJ2-7,TRBV30,TRBD2
TGTGCCAGCAGTGCGAGACAGGGGAATGAGCAGTTCTTC,CASSARQGNEQFF,many,TRBJ2-1,TRBV25-1,TRBD1
TGTGCCAGCTCCCCCACTGGGACCAGACTGAACACCGGGGAGCTGTTTTTT,CASSPTGTRLNTGELFF,few,TRBJ2-2,TRBV18,.
TGTGCCAGTAGTAGTGCGGGGTGGAACACTGAAGCTTTCTTT,CASSSAGWNTEAFF,many,TRBJ1-1,TRBV19,.
TGTGCCAGCAGCCACATCCCCCCCTTCGGGGCGACAGATACGCAGTATTTT,CASSHIPPFGATDTQYF,many,TRBJ2-3,TRBV28,.
TGTGCCAGCAGCTTATCTGGCGGCTCCTACGAGCAGTACTTC,CASSLSGGSYEQYF,many,TRBJ2-7,TRBV7-2,.
TGTGCCAGCAGCCAATGGACTAGCGGGTTTAGCACAGATACGCAGTATTTT,CASSQWTSGFSTDTQYF,many,TRBJ2-3,TRBV14,TRBD2
TGCAGCGTTGAGTCAGGGCACGAGACCCAGTACTTC,CSVESGHETQYF,many,TRBJ2-5,TRBV29-1,.
TGTGCCAGCAGCCAAGATTGGGGGACAGGAAGGAACACTGAAGCTTTCTTT,CASSQDWGTGRNTEAFF,many,TRBJ1-1,TRBV3-1,TRBD1
TGTGCCAGCAGCCCCGGACAGATTTACGAGCAGTACTTC,CASSPGQIYEQYF,many,TRBJ2-7,TRBV11-2,.
TGTGCCAGCAGTGATGCGGGAGTTCCCTACGAGCAGTACTTC,CASSDAGVPYEQYF,many,TRBJ2-7,TRBV28,TRBD2
TGTGCCATCAGTGATGCCCTACAGGACGAGCAGTACTTC,CAISDALQDEQYF,many,TRBJ2-7,TRBV10-3,.
TGTGCCAGCAGTTACCTCACCAAAGAGACCCAGTACTTC,CASSYLTKETQYF,many,TRBJ2-5,TRBV6-6,.
TGTGCCAGTAGTACGGCGGGAGGGGCAAACACTGAAGCTTTCTTT,CASSTAGGANTEAFF,many,TRBJ1-1,TRBV19,.
TGTGCCACCAGTAGTCGTCCGTTTCATGCGACCCAGTACTTC,CATSSRPFHATQYF,many,TRBJ2-5,TRBV15,.
TGTGCCAGCAGTGGTGCAGGGTACTACGAGCAGTACTTC,CASSGAGYYEQYF,many,TRBJ2-7,TRBV2,.
TGTGCCAGCAGCCTGGGATTCTCGAGCTCCTACAATGAGCAGTTCTTC,CASSLGFSSSYNEQFF,many,TRBJ2-1,TRBV7-8,.
TGTGCCAGCAGTTACTCACTGGACACGAGCTCCTATAATTCACCCCTCCACTTT,CASSYSLDTSSYNSPLHF,many,TRBJ1-6,TRBV6-2/TRBV6-3,.
TGTGCCAGCAGTGAAGTTCGCGGCCCATTTGGCTACACCTTC,CASSEVRGPFGYTF,many,TRBJ1-2,TRBV2,.
TGTGCCAGCAGCTTGGCCGGGGAGCTGTTTTTT,CASSLAGELFF,many,TRBJ2-2,TRBV5-4,.
TGCAGTGCTAGAGTCAGAGCAACTAATGAAAAACTGTTTTTT,CSARVRATNEKLFF,many,TRBJ1-4,TRBV20-1,.
TGTGCCAGCAGCCTCGGGACAAGCTCCTACAAGCAGTACTTC,CASSLGTSSYKQYF,.,TRBJ2-7,TRBV12-3/TRBV12-4,.
TGTGCCAGCAGTTACGGGGTCTCCTACGAGCAGTACTTC,CASSYGVSYEQYF,many,TRBJ2-7,TRBV6-5,.
TGTGCCAGCAGTTTAGCCGGGGGCACCGAGCAGTACTTC,CASSLAGGTEQYF,many,TRBJ2-7,TRBV28,.
TGTGCCAGCAGTGAAGATATCACTAGCGGGCGACCGTACAATGAGCAGTTCTTC,CASSEDITSGRPYNEQFF,.,TRBJ2-1,TRBV2,TRBD2
TGTGCCAGCAGCTTGGGGCCCGCTGAAGCTTTCTTT,CASSLGPAEAFF,many,TRBJ1-1,TRBV5-6,.
TGTGCCAGCAGCCACGGACTAGCGGGAGCAGAGACCCAGTACTTC,CASSHGLAGAETQYF,many,TRBJ2-5,TRBV3-1,TRBD2
TGTGCCAGCAGTTACACGAACTCAGGGAAAACTGAAGCTTTCTTT,CASSYTNSGKTEAFF,many,TRBJ1-1,TRBV6-2/TRBV6-3,.
TGTGCCAGCCGTGGGTCATACAATGAGCAGTTCTTC,CASRGSYNEQFF,many,TRBJ2-1,TRBV25-1,.